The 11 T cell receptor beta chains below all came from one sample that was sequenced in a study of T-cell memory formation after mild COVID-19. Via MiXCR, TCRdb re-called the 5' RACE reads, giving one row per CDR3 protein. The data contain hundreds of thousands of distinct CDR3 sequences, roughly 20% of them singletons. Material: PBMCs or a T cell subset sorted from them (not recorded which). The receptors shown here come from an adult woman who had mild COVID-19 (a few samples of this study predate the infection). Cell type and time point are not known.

CDR3 DNA sequence: TGTGCCAGCAGCTTAGCCGGGACGCTCTCCTACAATGAGCAGTTCTTC. Translating it yields CASSLAGTLSYNEQFF. The chain joins TRBV11-2 to TRBJ2-1; D may be TRBD1 or TRBD2 (5 bases each). V shed 1 base and J shed 0 bases, with 10 bases lying between them. Germline V gives CDR1 SGHAT, CDR2 FQNNGV. The CDR3 is 16 residues long.

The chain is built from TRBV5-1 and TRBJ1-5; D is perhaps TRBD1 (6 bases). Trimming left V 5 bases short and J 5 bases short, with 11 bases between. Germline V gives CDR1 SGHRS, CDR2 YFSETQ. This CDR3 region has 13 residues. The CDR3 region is CASRGGGDQPQHF. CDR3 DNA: TGCGCCAGCAGAGGGGGGGGAGATCAGCCCCAGCATTTT.

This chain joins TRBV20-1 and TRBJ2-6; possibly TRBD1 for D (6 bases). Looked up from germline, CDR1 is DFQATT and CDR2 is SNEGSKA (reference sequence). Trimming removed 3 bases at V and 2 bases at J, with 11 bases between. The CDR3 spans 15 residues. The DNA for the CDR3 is TGCAGTGCTAGCGAACAGGGACCTGGGGCCAACGTCCTGACTTTC. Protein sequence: CSASEQGPGANVLTF.

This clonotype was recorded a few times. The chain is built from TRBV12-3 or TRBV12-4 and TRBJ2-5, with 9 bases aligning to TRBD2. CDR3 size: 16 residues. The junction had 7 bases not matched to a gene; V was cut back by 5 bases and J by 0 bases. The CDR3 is CASSPHRTSDQETQYF. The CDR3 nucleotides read TGTGCCAGCAGTCCCCACAGGACTAGCGACCAAGAGACCCAGTACTTC.

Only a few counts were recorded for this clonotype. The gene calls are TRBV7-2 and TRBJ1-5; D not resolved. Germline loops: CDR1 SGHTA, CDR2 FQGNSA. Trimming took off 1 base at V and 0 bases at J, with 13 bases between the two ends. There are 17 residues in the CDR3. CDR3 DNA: TGTGCCAGCAGCTTAGTCAGGACGGAGTATAGCAATCAGCCCCAGCATTTT. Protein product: CASSLVRTEYSNQPQHF.

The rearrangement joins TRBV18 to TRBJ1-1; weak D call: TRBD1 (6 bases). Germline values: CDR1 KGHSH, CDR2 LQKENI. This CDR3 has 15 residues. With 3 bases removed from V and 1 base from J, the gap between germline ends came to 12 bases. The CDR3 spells CASSPTGQRNTEAFF. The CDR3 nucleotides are TGTGCCAGCTCACCCACAGGACAGAGGAACACTGAAGCTTTCTTT.

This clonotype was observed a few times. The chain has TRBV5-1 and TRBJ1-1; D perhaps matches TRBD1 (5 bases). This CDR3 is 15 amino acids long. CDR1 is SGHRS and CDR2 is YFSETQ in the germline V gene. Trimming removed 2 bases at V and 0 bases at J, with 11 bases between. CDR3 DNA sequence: TGCGCCAGCAGCTTACAGGCACTGATGAACACTGAAGCTTTCTTT. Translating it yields CASSLQALMNTEAFF.

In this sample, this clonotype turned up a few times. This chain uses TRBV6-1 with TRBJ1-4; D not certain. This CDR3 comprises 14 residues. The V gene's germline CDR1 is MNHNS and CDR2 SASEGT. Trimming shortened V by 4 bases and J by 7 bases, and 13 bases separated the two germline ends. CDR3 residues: CASSVTKDGEKLFF. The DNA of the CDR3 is TGTGCCAGCAGTGTTACGAAAGACGGTGAAAAACTGTTTTTT.

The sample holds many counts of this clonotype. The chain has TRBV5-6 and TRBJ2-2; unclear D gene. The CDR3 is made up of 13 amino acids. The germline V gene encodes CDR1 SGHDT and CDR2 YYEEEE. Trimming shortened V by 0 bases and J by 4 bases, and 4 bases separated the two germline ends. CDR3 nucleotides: TGTGCCAGCAGCTTGGTCCTCACCGGGGAGCTGTTTTTT. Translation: CASSLVLTGELFF.

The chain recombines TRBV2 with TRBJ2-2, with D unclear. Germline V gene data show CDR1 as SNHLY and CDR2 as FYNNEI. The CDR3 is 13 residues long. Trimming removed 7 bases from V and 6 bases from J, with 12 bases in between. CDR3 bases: TGTGCCAGCAAAGAGTATCCTCCCGGGGAGCTGTTTTTT. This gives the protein CASKEYPPGELFF.

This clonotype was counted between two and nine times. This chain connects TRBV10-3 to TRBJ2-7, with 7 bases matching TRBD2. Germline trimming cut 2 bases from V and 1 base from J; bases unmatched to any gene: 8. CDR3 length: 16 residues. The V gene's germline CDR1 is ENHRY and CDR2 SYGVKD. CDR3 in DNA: TGTGCCATCAGTGAGCACGGGGGGAACTCTTCCTACGAGCAGTACTTC. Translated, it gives CAISEHGGNSSYEQYF.